This T cell receptor beta chain comes out of a study of blood T cell repertoires in COVID-19. This CDR3 contains 15 residues. The V and J ends lost 0 bases and 2 bases respectively, with 8 bases between them. Germline CDR1 reads SNHLY; CDR2 reads FYNNEI. Assay used: immunoSEQ multiplex PCR; TCRdb lists only in-frame clones, some missing. There are fewer than 95,000 clones in the sample; about 74% occur only once, and just under 4% lies in the top ten. This clone appeared a single time. The sequencing sample was made of peripheral blood. The sequence came from a man aged 70 or older with COVID-19, enrolled during active disease. This chain joins TRBV2 and TRBJ1-3; tentative D call: TRBD1 (5 bases). The CDR3 region is CASSEARGTGNTIYF. The CDR3 coding sequence is TGTGCCAGCAGTGAAGCGCGGGGGACTGGAAACACCATATATTTT. Filled out from reference TRBV2 and TRBJ1-3, the complete variable domain reads EPEVTQTPSHQVTQMGQEVILRCVPISNHLYFYWYRQILGQKVEFLVSFYNNEISEKSEIFDDQFSVERPDGSNFTLKIRSTKLEDSAMYFCASSEARGTGNTIYFGEGSWLTVV.